This TCR beta chain was recorded in a study of control samples from healthy donors and cancer patients. The protocol was immunoSEQ multiplex PCR, while the TCRdb copy is restricted to in-frame clones and leaves out a portion. The table includes around 82,000 clones, approximately 89% detected once. This clone was counted once. Germline V gene lookup returns CDR1 SGHTA and CDR2 FQGNSA. This CDR3 is 15 amino acids long. The V and J ends lost 0 bases and 2 bases respectively, with 10 bases between them. The clonotype was recovered from a man aged 45-60 years in good health. The sequenced sample was blood. V gene TRBV7-2 combines with J gene TRBJ2-5, with D possibly being TRBD1 or TRBD2 (6 bases each). The CDR3 coding sequence is TGTGCCAGCAGCTTAGCGGGGGGCCGTCAAGAGACCCAGTACTTC. This translates into CASSLAGGRQETQYF.